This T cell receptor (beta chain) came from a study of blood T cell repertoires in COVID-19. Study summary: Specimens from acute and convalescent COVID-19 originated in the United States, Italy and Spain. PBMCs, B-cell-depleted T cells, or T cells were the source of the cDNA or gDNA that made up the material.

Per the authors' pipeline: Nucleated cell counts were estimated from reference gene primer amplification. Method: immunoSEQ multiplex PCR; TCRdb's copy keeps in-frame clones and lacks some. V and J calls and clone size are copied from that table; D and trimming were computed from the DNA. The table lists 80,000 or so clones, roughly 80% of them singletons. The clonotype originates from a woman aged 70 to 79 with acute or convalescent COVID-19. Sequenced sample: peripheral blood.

DNA of the CDR3: TGTGCCAGCTCACATTCGTCGGGGGGGCCGGGAAATGAGCAGTTCTTC. Protein product: CASSHSSGGPGNEQFF. The chain combines TRBV18 with TRBJ2-1; TRBD2 matches at 8 bases. The germline V gene encodes CDR1 KGHSH and CDR2 LQKENI. The junction had 12 bases not matched to a gene; V was cut back by 4 bases and J by 7 bases. CDR3 size: 16 residues.